This passage covers 21 T cell receptor beta chains from one sample sequenced in a study of blood T cells in healthy people across ages. The second PCR ran about 6 to 12 cycles with a sample-barcoded 5' primer and J-beta primers. A single record per CDR3 protein comes from TCRdb applying MiXCR to the 5' RACE reads. Of some 890,000 distinct CDR3 sequences in the sample, about 27% were seen once. The sample also formed part of further work on T cells of mothers and their children.

Sequencing was performed on blood. The source of these receptors is a woman aged 40 to 49 in good health.

Worth noting for this clonotype: The junction departs from germline at one end; a sequencing error may be responsible. The rearrangement joins TRBV6-4 to TRBJ2-2; a possible D gene is TRBD1 (5 bases). The CDR3 totals 14 residues. The germline CDR1 and CDR2 sequences are MRHNA and SNTAGT. DNA for the CDR3: TGTGTCAGCAGTGGCAATACAGGCACCGGGGAGCTGTTTTTT. This codes for CVSSGNTGTGELFF.

This clonotype has just a few counts. A clone one base away is much larger, so this may be a read error. This chain joins TRBV20-1 and TRBJ2-7, with 9 bases fitting TRBD1. V lost 3 bases to trimming and J lost 6 bases; unmatched junction nucleotides: 15. Germline lookup yields CDR1 DFQATT and CDR2 SNEGSKA (reference sequence). The CDR3 is made up of 16 amino acids. Written as DNA, the CDR3 is TGCAGTGCTAGGCACGCCGGGACAGGGTATCCGGGCGAGCAGTACTTC. Encoded protein: CSARHAGTGYPGEQYF.

The chain has TRBV12-3 or TRBV12-4 and TRBJ1-1, with D possibly matching TRBD1 (6 bases). The germline V and J ends were trimmed by 1 base and 5 bases, with 11 bases remaining between them. The CDR3 spans 14 residues. This CDR3 reads CASSLVLDRTEAFF. The DNA of the CDR3 is TGTGCCAGCAGTTTAGTATTGGACAGAACTGAAGCTTTCTTT.

Ten or more counts support this clonotype. The genes are TRBV11-2 and TRBJ1-2, with TRBD1 as a possible D gene (6 bases). Germline CDR1 is SGHAT and CDR2 is FQNNGV. Trimming left V 0 bases short and J 8 bases short, with 16 bases between. The CDR3 consists of 15 residues. CDR3 in DNA: TGTGCCAGCAGCTTAGAACCCGGGGCAGGGGCCGGCTACACCTTC. This translates into CASSLEPGAGAGYTF.

This chain joins TRBV27 and TRBJ2-5; D gene uncertain. The end of the DNA fits TRBJ2-7 better, so the J call may be wrong. Germline V CDR1 and CDR2: MNHEY, SMNVEV (reference sequence). The CDR3 sequence is 15 residues long. The CDR3, as DNA: TGTGCCAGCAGTTTACCGACTGTAGAGTTCGACGAGCAGTACTTC. Protein product: CASSLPTVEFDEQYF.

The gene calls are TRBV20-1 and TRBJ2-2; tentatively, D is TRBD1 (6 bases). The CDR3 length is 19 residues. The ends were cut back, 5 bases at V and 0 bases at J, with 25 bases in the middle. Per germline, CDR1 DFQATT and CDR2 SNEGSKA (reference sequence). The CDR3 region has the DNA TGCAGTGCTCTTTCTAGGGGGTTAGGGGTTTCCGCGAACACCGGGGAGCTGTTTTTT. Translated: CSALSRGLGVSANTGELFF.

This clonotype appeared a few times. V and J are TRBV5-1 and TRBJ2-2; TRBD2 agrees at 9 bases. Germline CDR1 is SGHRS and CDR2 is YFSETQ. With V trimmed by 1 base and J by 7 bases, 11 bases remained unmatched. The CDR3 is 17 amino acids. The CDR3 loop reads CASSLNGGGAVGGELFF. The CDR3 DNA reads TGCGCCAGCAGCTTGAACGGCGGGGGGGCCGTAGGCGGGGAGCTGTTTTTT.

The rearrangement uses TRBV5-1 and TRBJ2-2, with a weak D call TRBD2 (6 bases). V was cut by 5 bases and J by 0 bases, with 11 bases left in between. CDR3 length equals 15 residues. Per germline, CDR1 SGHRS and CDR2 YFSETQ. The CDR3 coding sequence is TGCGCCAGCAGGGAGGGGACGGCGAACACCGGGGAGCTGTTTTTT. Translated, it gives CASREGTANTGELFF.

Remarks on this clonotype: A much larger clone is a single base away; this may be a read error. The V and J genes are TRBV6-6 and TRBJ2-4; D is unclear. Germline values: CDR1 MNHNY, CDR2 SVGAGI (reference sequence). This CDR3 region has 12 residues. The V gene lost 7 bases and the J gene lost 13 bases, with 17 bases spanning the gap. The CDR3 loop is CASTYSVNEQYF. Here the CDR3 DNA reads TGTGCCAGCACCTACAGCGTCAATGAGCAGTACTTC.

This clonotype has at least ten counts. The rearrangement joins TRBV7-2 to TRBJ2-6, with D tentatively TRBD1 (5 bases). V gave up 0 bases and J gave up 0 bases, with 12 bases separating them. The CDR3 consists of 18 residues. Germline CDR1 is SGHTA and CDR2 is FQGNSA. This chain's CDR3 is CASSLAQDTYSGANVLTF. The CDR3 bases are TGTGCCAGCAGCTTAGCGCAGGACACCTACTCTGGGGCCAACGTCCTGACTTTC.

The chain uses TRBV4-1 and TRBJ1-5, with 9 bases fitting TRBD1. The V segment lost 5 bases and the J segment 0 bases; nucleotides outside the gene matches: 2. This CDR3 is 15 amino acids long. Germline V gene lookup returns CDR1 MGHRA and CDR2 YSYEKL. CDR3 coding DNA: TGCGCCAGCAGCGGGACAGGGAATAGCAATCAGCCCCAGCATTTT. This encodes CASSGTGNSNQPQHF.

The rearrangement links TRBV6-5 to TRBJ1-6, with D unresolved. Germline V gives CDR1 MNHEY, CDR2 SVGAGI. CDR3 length: 13 residues. V gave up 2 bases and J gave up 9 bases, with 8 bases separating them. CDR3 in DNA: TGTGCCAGCAGTTACGACGATGCTTCACCCCTCCACTTT. Its translation is CASSYDDASPLHF.

This clonotype was recorded many times. The rearrangement joins TRBV5-1 to TRBJ1-2, with D perhaps matching TRBD1 (6 bases). Germline assignment: CDR1 SGHRS and CDR2 YFSETQ. This CDR3 is built from 14 residues. The V and J ends lost 4 bases and 2 bases respectively, with 12 bases between them. The CDR3 region has the DNA TGCGCCAGCAGCGTACAGGGTTTCAACTATGGCTACACCTTC. Translation gives CASSVQGFNYGYTF.

On this clonotype itself: Relative to the germline gene, one junction end is altered; a read error may explain this. The chain uses TRBV6-5 and TRBJ1-2; TRBD1 matches 8 bases. The CDR3 has 16 amino acids. The germline CDR1 and CDR2 sequences are MNHEY and SVGAGI. CDR3 nucleotide sequence: TGTACCAGCAGAACGCGGACAGGGATTACAGCTAGTGGCTACACCTTC. Protein product: CTSRTRTGITASGYTF.

This clonotype was observed many times. The chain has TRBV5-1 and TRBJ2-7; D call uncertain. The CDR3 is 14 amino acids. Germline V CDR1 and CDR2: SGHRS, YFSETQ. V was shortened by 3 bases and J by 2 bases, with 12 bases between the two germline ends. CDR3 in DNA: TGCGCCAGCAGCTCCTTTACATTAGCCTACGAGCAGTACTTC. Amino acid sequence: CASSSFTLAYEQYF.

This rearrangement joins TRBV7-6 to TRBJ1-6; no clear D. V lost 1 base to trimming and J lost 3 bases, with 13 bases between them. Germline V gene sequence: CDR1 SGHVS, CDR2 FNYEAQ. CDR3 length: 17 residues. In DNA, the CDR3 is TGTGCCAGCAGCTTAGGTTCCCAGGAACTCTATAATTCACCCCTCCACTTT. Encoded protein: CASSLGSQELYNSPLHF.

The count of this clonotype is one. One base away lies a much larger clone, so this may be a sequencing read error. The CDR3 reads CAWSEGRDYGYTF. CDR3 nucleotide sequence: TGTGCCTGGAGCGAAGGACGGGACTATGGCTACACCTTC. The chain carries TRBV30 and TRBJ1-2; no clear D. Looked up from germline, CDR1 is GTSNPN and CDR2 is SVGIG (reference sequence). This CDR3 contains 13 residues. V was shortened by 3 bases and J by 3 bases, with 11 bases between the two germline ends.

The rearrangement uses TRBV7-9 and TRBJ2-4; 10 bases line up with TRBD1. The germline CDR1 and CDR2 sequences are SEHNR and FQNEAQ (reference sequence). This CDR3 has 18 amino acids. The J segment lost 13 bases and the V segment lost 2 bases, leaving 20 bases of the junction unmatched. CDR3 coding DNA: TGTGCCAGCAGCTTATCTTTTGCTGGGACAGGGGCATACAATGAGCAGTACTTC. This gives the protein CASSLSFAGTGAYNEQYF.

This clonotype was detected ten times or more. The chain is built from TRBV5-1 and TRBJ2-1, with unresolved D. This CDR3 region has 14 residues. Germline loops: CDR1 SGHRS, CDR2 YFSETQ. Trimming removed 0 bases at V and 4 bases at J, with 8 bases between. The CDR3 sequence is CASSLELLYNEQFF. The CDR3 region has the DNA TGCGCCAGCAGCTTGGAATTGCTTTACAATGAGCAGTTCTTC.

This clonotype was seen more than once but under ten times. The chain combines TRBV12-3 or TRBV12-4 with TRBJ2-7, with D perhaps TRBD1 (6 bases). The DNA end favors TRBJ2-5, so the J call may be wrong. CDR3 length: 14 amino acids. The CDR3 bases are TGTGCCAGCGGGTGGGACACCCCAGGAGGGACCCAGTACTTC. Translation: CASGWDTPGGTQYF.

This clonotype was seen only a few times. The chain joins TRBV9 to TRBJ1-1, with D unclear. The V gene lost 0 bases and the J gene lost 4 bases, with 7 bases spanning the gap. CDR3 length equals 13 residues. The V gene's germline CDR1 is SGDLS and CDR2 YYNGEE. The CDR3 region is CASSVGEVTEAFF. CDR3 in DNA: TGTGCCAGCAGCGTAGGGGAGGTCACTGAAGCTTTCTTT.